A single sample is the source of the 3 T cell receptor beta chains below, sequenced in a study of blood T cell repertoires in COVID-19. Assay used: immunoSEQ multiplex PCR; TCRdb lists only in-frame clones, some missing. The sample has 200,000 to 250,000 clones; 82% are singletons. Specimen: peripheral blood. All receptors derive from an elderly woman with COVID-19, enrolled during active disease.

This clone appeared a single time. The DNA of the CDR3 is TGCAGTGCTACACGGAATGAGCAGTTCTTC. Protein product: CSATRNEQFF. This sequence joins TRBV20-1 and TRBJ2-1; D remains unclear. The CDR3 has 10 residues. Germline values: CDR1 DFQATT, CDR2 SNEGSKA (reference sequence). V was shortened by 4 bases and J by 7 bases, with 5 bases between the two germline ends.

The chain uses TRBV5-6 and TRBJ2-1; 9 bases are shared with TRBD2. Trimming cost V 4 bases and J 2 bases; bases outside gene matches: 7. The CDR3 is 16 residues long. The germline V gene encodes CDR1 SGHDT and CDR2 YYEEEE. CDR3 sequence reads: CASSGNSGGPYNEQFF. The CDR3 nucleotides are TGTGCCAGCAGCGGTAATAGCGGGGGCCCCTACAATGAGCAGTTCTTC.

CDR3 amino acids: CASSYNSGRSETQYF. The CDR3 DNA reads TGTGCCAGCAGTTATAATAGCGGGAGGTCTGAGACCCAGTACTTC. This chain connects TRBV6-2 or TRBV6-3 to TRBJ2-5; 10 bases map to TRBD2. This CDR3 has 15 amino acids. V lost 3 bases and J lost 5; bases outside the gene matches: 6. CDR1 and CDR2 from the germline V gene are MNHEY and SVGEGT.